The next 2 T cell receptor beta chains were all read from a single sample in a study of shared clonotypes between healthy human individuals (TCRdb year 2020). To prepare the library, the immunoSEQ multiplex PCR assay was applied. The immuneACCESS repertoire file appears here via TCRdb, limited to in-frame rearrangements. These files lack a portion of the clones; in checked studies, under half of the deficit traces to unresolved V genes, and the cause of the others is not known. For this sample there are some 2,000,000 clones; 95% appear just once. Approximately 0.13% of the sample comes from the top ten. Sequencing input: naive CD4+ T cells sorted from blood. The sample's cell subset or site, from its label and the paper: CD45RA+ positively selected. The receptors originated from a young man in good health.

The rearrangement uses TRBV29-1 and TRBJ1-1; possibly TRBD1 for D (5 bases). Trimming took 6 bases from V and 3 from J, leaving 11 bases between them. CDR3 length equals 12 residues. The germline gives CDR1 SQVTM, CDR2 ANQGSEA. This CDR3 reads CSVRDGDTEAFF. CDR3 in DNA: TGCAGCGTCCGGGACGGAGACACTGAAGCTTTCTTT. The complete variable domain, with remaining parts taken from reference TRBV29-1 and TRBJ1-1, reads SAVISQKPSRDICQRGTSLTIQCQVDSQVTMMFWYRQQPGQSLTLIATANQGSEATYESGFVIDKFPISRPNLTFSTLTVSNMSPEDSSIYLCSVRDGDTEAFFGQGTRLTVV.

This chain uses TRBV7-2 with TRBJ2-1; maybe TRBD2 (5 bases). Germline V CDR1 and CDR2: SGHTA, FQGNSA. V was shortened by 4 bases and J by 2 bases, with 6 bases between the two germline ends. The CDR3 has 13 amino acids. The CDR3 sequence is CASSSGTYNEQFF. CDR3 in DNA: TGTGCCAGCAGCTCCGGGACCTACAATGAGCAGTTCTTC. The full variable domain, its missing parts supplied by reference TRBV7-2 and TRBJ2-1, is GAGVSQSPSNKVTEKGKDVELRCDPISGHTALYWYRQSLGQGLEFLIYFQGNSAPDKSGLPSDRFSAERTGGSVSTLTIQRTQQEDSAVYLCASSSGTYNEQFFGPGTRLTVL.